This T cell receptor (beta chain) comes out of a study of T cells in Graves' hyperthyroidism and ophthalmopathy. Whole-study results and caveats: Ophthalmopathy got predicted by the model a median around six months before its onset. A model using 13 V-J features told ophthalmopathy apart from stable hyperthyroidism. Within blood appeared most thyroid clonotypes that had expanded above 0.001.

PBMCs were obtained from 9.5 to 10 ml fresh peripheral blood. To note about this clonotype: The antigen remains unidentified.

With 4 bases clipped from V and 0 bases from J, the junction kept 7 bases outside the gene matches. CDR3 size: 17 residues. Germline V gives CDR1 KGHSH, CDR2 LQKENI. TCR beta CDR3 sequences were amplified from RNA transcripts. The TCR CDR3 first-round RT-PCR relied on the HTBI primer set. TCRdb ran MiXCR on the multiplex PCR reads and lists one entry per CDR3 protein. The table includes roughly 650,000 distinct CDR3 sequences, roughly a sixth detected once. The sample consisted of blood. The gene calls are TRBV18 and TRBJ2-3, with TRBD2 matching 10 bases. The sequence was obtained from a woman between 35 and 50 years old with Graves' ophthalmopathy. The DNA of the CDR3 is TGTGCCAGCTCACGAAGACAGCGGGGGGGAAGCACAGATACGCAGTATTTT. Translating it yields CASSRRQRGGSTDTQYF.